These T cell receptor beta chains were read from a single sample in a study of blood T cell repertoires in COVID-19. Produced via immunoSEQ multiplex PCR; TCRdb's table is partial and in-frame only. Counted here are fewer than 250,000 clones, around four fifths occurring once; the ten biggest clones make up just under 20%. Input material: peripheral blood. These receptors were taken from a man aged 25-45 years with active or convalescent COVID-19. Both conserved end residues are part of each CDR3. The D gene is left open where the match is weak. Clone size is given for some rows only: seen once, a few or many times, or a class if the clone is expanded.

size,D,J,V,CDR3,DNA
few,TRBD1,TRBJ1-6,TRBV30,CAWSRQGERSPLHF,TGTGCCTGGAGTCGACAGGGAGAAAGGTCACCCCTCCACTTT
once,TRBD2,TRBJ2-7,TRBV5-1,CASSLSGGPYEQYF,TGCGCCAGCAGCTTGTCGGGAGGGCCCTACGAGCAGTACTTC
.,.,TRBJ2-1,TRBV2,CASSEAGLRYNEQFF,TGTGCCAGCAGTGAAGCGGGACTTCGCTACAATGAGCAGTTCTTC
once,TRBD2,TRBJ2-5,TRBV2,CASSRSTSGRGGETQYF,TGTGCCAGCAGTAGATCCACTAGCGGGAGAGGCGGGGAGACCCAGTACTTC
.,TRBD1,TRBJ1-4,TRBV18,CASSPPGQANEKLFF,TGTGCCAGCTCACCCCCGGGACAGGCCAACGAAAAACTGTTTTTT
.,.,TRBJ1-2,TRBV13,CASSLVMRDPEADGYTF,TGTGCCAGCAGCTTAGTTATGCGGGACCCCGAGGCGGATGGCTACACCTTC
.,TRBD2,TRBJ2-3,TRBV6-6,CASSYRLAGTTDTQYF,TGTGCCAGCAGTTATAGGCTAGCGGGGACCACAGATACGCAGTATTTT
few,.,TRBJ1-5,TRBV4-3,CASSQDTGQPQHF,TGCGCCAGCAGCCAAGATACGGGACAGCCCCAGCATTTT
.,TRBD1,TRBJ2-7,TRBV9,CASSARDRSYYEQYF,TGTGCCAGCAGTGCCCGGGACAGGTCCTACTACGAGCAGTACTTC
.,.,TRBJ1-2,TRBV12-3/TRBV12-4,CASSSQGYGYTF,TGTGCCAGCAGTTCACAGGGCTATGGCTACACCTTC
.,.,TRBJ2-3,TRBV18,CASSLRAGPTDTQYF,TGTGCCAGCTCCCTTAGGGCGGGGCCCACAGATACGCAGTATTTT
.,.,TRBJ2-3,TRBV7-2,CASSLAPGSGTDTQYF,TGTGCCAGCAGCTTAGCGCCAGGGTCGGGCACAGATACGCAGTATTTT
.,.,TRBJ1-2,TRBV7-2,CASSLAWARANYGYTF,TGTGCCAGCAGCTTAGCGTGGGCCAGAGCTAACTATGGCTACACCTTC
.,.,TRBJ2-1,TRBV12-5,CASGLGRSRGNNEQFF,TGTGCTAGTGGTTTAGGGCGGTCGCGGGGAAACAATGAGCAGTTCTTC
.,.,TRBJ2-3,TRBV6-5,CASSPVRYSTDTQYF,TGTGCCAGCAGTCCCGTCCGGTATAGCACAGATACGCAGTATTTT
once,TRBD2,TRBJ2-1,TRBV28,CASSPGLAGADEQFF,TGTGCCAGCAGTCCTGGACTAGCGGGAGCCGATGAGCAGTTCTTC
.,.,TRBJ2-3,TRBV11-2,CASSFQGTASTDTQYF,TGTGCCAGCAGCTTTCAGGGCACCGCGAGCACAGATACGCAGTATTTT